The 15 T cell receptor beta chains listed next were all sequenced from one sample in a study of cytomegalovirus exposure and HLA in healthy donors. PCR amplification relied on 60 Vbeta primers (plus 13 Jbeta primers). Produced via immunoSEQ multiplex PCR; TCRdb's table is partial and in-frame only. The sample includes approximately 73,000 clones, roughly three quarters of them seen just once. Input material: PBMCs. These receptors all come from a woman in her 40s in good health and CMV-seropositive.

This sequence joins TRBV6-5 and TRBJ2-5; D remains ambiguous. Trimming took 6 bases from V and 4 from J, leaving 9 bases between them. This CDR3 contains 12 residues. From germline, CDR1 is MNHEY and CDR2 SVGAGI. The chain's CDR3 is CASRASSETQYF. Here the CDR3 DNA reads TGTGCCAGCAGGGCCAGTTCAGAGACCCAGTACTTC.

This clone was seen at least ten times. Here the CDR3 reads CASSERGWNEQFF. As DNA, the CDR3 is TGTGCCAGCAGTGAACGGGGGTGGAATGAGCAGTTCTTC. The chain carries TRBV6-1 and TRBJ2-1; D possibly corresponds to TRBD2 (6 bases). Trimming pared 2 bases from V and 7 bases from J, leaving 9 bases between. The CDR3 runs to 13 residues. The germline gives CDR1 MNHNS, CDR2 SASEGT.

This clone came up once. V and J are TRBV9 and TRBJ1-1; tentatively, D is TRBD1 (6 bases). Germline values: CDR1 SGDLS, CDR2 YYNGEE. V lost 5 bases to trimming and J lost 5 bases, with 19 bases between them. There are 15 residues in the CDR3. The CDR3 here is CASSRAGARATEAFF. CDR3 bases: TGTGCCAGCAGTCGGGCAGGGGCACGAGCGACTGAAGCTTTCTTT.

V and J are TRBV7-2 and TRBJ1-2; 7 bases fit TRBD1. Trimming at V came to 5 bases and at J to 8 bases, leaving 5 bases not matched to a gene. Germline lookup yields CDR1 SGHTA and CDR2 FQGNSA. The CDR3 has 12 amino acids. This CDR3 is CASSVDRVGYTF. CDR3 coding DNA: TGTGCCAGCAGCGTCGACAGGGTGGGCTACACCTTC.

The genes are TRBV4-1 and TRBJ2-3; the D gene is possibly TRBD2 (5 bases). Germline loops: CDR1 MGHRA, CDR2 YSYEKL. The CDR3 sequence is 19 residues long. The ends were cut back, 1 base at V and 0 bases at J, with 20 bases in the middle. The CDR3 DNA is TGCGCCAGCAGCCAAGGGGTACTAGGTCTCGGGTTGAGCACAGATACGCAGTATTTT. Protein: CASSQGVLGLGLSTDTQYF.

This rearrangement joins TRBV5-1 to TRBJ2-2, with 7 bases aligning to TRBD1. The CDR3 has 13 residues. The V segment lost 3 bases and the J segment 6 bases; nucleotides outside the gene matches: 2. Germline values: CDR1 SGHRS, CDR2 YFSETQ. This CDR3 is CASSSTGAGELFF. In DNA, the CDR3 is TGCGCCAGCAGCTCAACAGGGGCCGGGGAGCTGTTTTTT.

The chain carries TRBV25-1 and TRBJ1-5, with 9 bases that match TRBD1. The CDR3 covers 14 residues. Germline-derived CDR1 and CDR2 are MGHDK and SYGVNS. With V trimmed by 6 bases and J by 4 bases, 4 bases remained unmatched. CDR3 DNA: TGTGCCAGCAGCGGGACAGGGCAGAATCAGCCCCAGCATTTT. Its translation is CASSGTGQNQPQHF.

The genes are TRBV6-5 and TRBJ1-2; TRBD1 is a possible D gene (6 bases). Trimming left V 6 bases short and J 7 bases short, with 15 bases between. The CDR3 has 13 residues. Germline CDR1 reads MNHEY; CDR2 reads SVGAGI. CDR3 nucleotides: TGTGCCAGCAGCCCCCAGGGGCTTGGTGGCTACACCTTC. Translating gives CASSPQGLGGYTF.

The chain combines TRBV6-1 with TRBJ1-5, with D possibly matching TRBD1 (5 bases). The V and J ends lost 5 bases and 0 bases respectively, with 11 bases between them. This CDR3 is built from 15 residues. CDR1 is MNHNS and CDR2 is SASEGT in the germline V gene. The CDR3 region has the DNA TGTGCCAGCAGTCTCACGGGGGATAGCAATCAGCCCCAGCATTTT. It is translated as CASSLTGDSNQPQHF.

This clone was counted a single time. The V call is TRBV27, the J call TRBJ2-7, with D possibly being TRBD1 (6 bases). Germline CDR1 is MNHEY and CDR2 is SMNVEV (reference sequence). The germline V and J ends were trimmed by 0 bases and 4 bases, with 13 bases remaining between them. This CDR3 comprises 15 residues. The CDR3 nucleotides are TGTGCCAGCAGTTTATCAGGGGGACACCTTTACGAGCAGTACTTC. Encoded protein: CASSLSGGHLYEQYF.

This sequence joins TRBV21-1 and TRBJ2-7; the D call in the table, TRBD2, was not verified against the DNA. TRBV21-1 corresponds to a pseudogene. This CDR3 comprises 15 residues. The CDR3 loop is CASALTSVSSYEQYF. The CDR3 DNA reads TGTGCCAGCGCCCTTACTAGCGTCAGCTCCTACGAGCAGTACTTC.

CDR3 DNA sequence: TGTGCCAGCAGTCCGAATCTAGCGGGTGGCCCCTACGAGCAGTACTTC. Translation gives CASSPNLAGGPYEQYF. The chain has TRBV27 and TRBJ2-7; 8 bases map to TRBD2. V lost 5 bases, J lost 2 bases, and 11 bases stayed unmatched. Per the germline V gene, CDR1 is MNHEY and CDR2 is SMNVEV (reference sequence). This CDR3 spans 16 amino acids.

The chain couples TRBV7-3 to TRBJ2-2, with TRBD1 as a possible D gene (6 bases). This CDR3 has 16 residues. Between the trimmed V and J ends, which lost 2 bases and 3 bases, there was a span of 13 bases. Germline values: CDR1 SGHTA, CDR2 FQGTGA. CDR3 loop: CASSLAQGWDTGELFF. The DNA of the CDR3 is TGTGCCAGCAGCTTAGCACAGGGCTGGGACACCGGGGAGCTGTTTTTT.

The CDR3 region is CASSSGTGTYEQYF. The CDR3 coding sequence is TGTGCCAGCAGTTCAGGGACAGGAACCTACGAGCAGTACTTC. This chain connects TRBV6-1 to TRBJ2-7; 8 bases are a match to TRBD1. The CDR3 is 14 amino acids. V lost 5 bases, J lost 2 bases, and 5 bases stayed unmatched. Germline V gene data show CDR1 as MNHNS and CDR2 as SASEGT.

The rearrangement joins TRBV5-1 to TRBJ2-7; D might be TRBD1 (6 bases). Germline loops: CDR1 SGHRS, CDR2 YFSETQ. V lost 0 bases, J lost 5 bases, and 12 bases lay in between. This CDR3 contains 14 residues. The CDR3 DNA sequence: TGCGCCAGCAGCTTGGATGGACAGTCCCACGAGCAGTACTTC. Residues: CASSLDGQSHEQYF.